The rows below give T cell receptor beta chains drawn from one sample of a study of T-cell memory formation after mild COVID-19. One entry per CDR3 protein results from TCRdb running MiXCR on the 5' RACE reads. The sample has roughly 140,000 distinct CDR3 sequences, 13% to 15% seen once; the top ten hold 25% to 30%. The sample consisted of PBMCs or a T cell subset sorted from them (not recorded which). Source of these receptors: an adult woman who had mild COVID-19 (a few samples of this study predate the infection). Cell type and time point are not known. The CDR3 runs from the conserved cysteine through the conserved F or W.

length: 16
J: TRBJ1-2
V: TRBV5-1
CDR3: CASSLTYARGDYGYTF

length: 15
J: TRBJ2-7
V: TRBV18
CDR3: CASSPRTSGTYEQYF

length: 15
J: TRBJ2-3
V: TRBV2
CDR3: CASSRKRGGTDTQYF

length: 13
J: TRBJ1-5
V: TRBV24-1
CDR3: CATSVGNNQPQHF

length: 17
J: TRBJ2-2
V: TRBV4-1
CDR3: CASSQGGPGQVPGELFF

length: 15
J: TRBJ2-3
V: TRBV6-4
CDR3: CASSLSSGGTDTQYF

length: 16
J: TRBJ2-1
V: TRBV7-3
CDR3: CASSQTGQASYNEQFF

length: 17
J: TRBJ2-7
V: TRBV15
CDR3: CATSGTRNGTSWYEQYF

length: 17
J: TRBJ2-3
V: TRBV7-9
CDR3: CASSFRTSGPESYTQYF

length: 13
J: TRBJ2-1
V: TRBV5-1
CDR3: CASSGGQGDEQFF

length: 14
J: TRBJ1-1
V: TRBV5-5
CDR3: CASSLGEGAAEAFF

length: 15
J: TRBJ2-7
V: TRBV5-1
CDR3: CASSPAGGFTYDQYF

length: 12
J: TRBJ2-5
V: TRBV12-3/TRBV12-4
CDR3: CASTAGPETQYF

length: 14
J: TRBJ2-3
V: TRBV6-2/TRBV6-3
CDR3: CASLLAGVPDTQYF

length: 14
J: TRBJ1-1
V: TRBV6-2/TRBV6-3
CDR3: CASSWSPLSTEAFF

length: 16
J: TRBJ2-7
V: TRBV20-1
CDR3: CSALTGTRAAGYEQYF

length: 16
J: TRBJ2-7
V: TRBV20-1
CDR3: CSATTYRDMGDDEQYF

length: 12
J: TRBJ2-7
V: TRBV29-1
CDR3: CSVEDGSYEQYF

length: 14
J: TRBJ1-1
V: TRBV12-3/TRBV12-4
CDR3: CASSQLGINTEAFF

length: 15
J: TRBJ2-7
V: TRBV7-6
CDR3: CASSLAGSTIDEQYF